The clone carrying this T cell receptor beta chain was recorded a few times. From the RT-PCR reads, TCRdb called clonotypes with MiXCR, one entry per CDR3 protein. The sample includes 900,000 to 1,000,000 distinct CDR3 sequences, about a sixth of them seen just once. The source of the sample is a study of patients and donors after allogeneic stem cell transplantation. Germline values: CDR1 SEHNR, CDR2 FQNEAQ (reference sequence). The CDR3 is 14 residues long. V was clipped by 5 bases and J by 3 bases, with 14 bases between them. The origin of this receptor is a human donor who was either an allogeneic HSCT recipient or a stem cell or donor lymphocyte infusion donor (not recorded which). It is not recorded whose cells these are; they may come from a transplant donor. The chain is built from TRBV7-9 and TRBJ2-7, with a tentative D call TRBD2 (5 bases). Source material: blood, either unsorted or a sorted T cell fraction (not recorded which). Here the CDR3 DNA reads TGTGCCAGCAGCCCGGCCAAAGCGGACTACGAGCAGTACTTC. It specifies CASSPAKADYEQYF.